The next 26 T cell receptor beta chains were all read from a single sample in a study of blood T cell repertoires in COVID-19. The protocol was immunoSEQ multiplex PCR, while the TCRdb copy is restricted to in-frame clones and leaves out a portion. Altogether tens of thousands of clones are present, approximately 86% being singletons, with the ten largest covering more than 0.95%. What was sequenced was peripheral blood. Receptors were obtained from a man between 40 and 49 years old with acute or convalescent COVID-19.

The rearrangement links TRBV27 to TRBJ1-2; no reliable D call. V was shortened by 3 bases and J by 2 bases, with 7 bases between the two germline ends. The CDR3 runs 13 residues. Germline CDR1 reads MNHEY; CDR2 reads SMNVEV (reference sequence). DNA for the CDR3: TGTGCCAGCAGTTTGAACCAGAACTATGGCTACACCTTC. This translates into CASSLNQNYGYTF.

There are a few counts of this clone. The chain recombines TRBV12-5 with TRBJ1-1; the D gene is possibly TRBD1 (5 bases). The CDR3 extends over 13 amino acids. In germline, CDR1 is LGHNT, CDR2 FRNRAP. V shed 5 bases and J shed 5 bases, with 12 bases lying between them. DNA for the CDR3: TGTGCTAGTGGTAGGGGAGGCTTGACTGAAGCTTTCTTT. Encoded protein: CASGRGGLTEAFF. Full variable domain (missing parts from reference TRBV12-5 and TRBJ1-1): DARVTQTPRHKVTEMGQEVTMRCQPILGHNTVFWYRQTMMQGLELLAYFRNRAPLDDSGMPKDRFSAEMPDATLATLKIQPSEPRDSAVYFCASGRGGLTEAFFGQGTRLTVV.

Details on this clone: An end of the junction differs from the germline gene, which may be a read error. The chain recombines TRBV3-1 (or the pseudogene TRBV3-2) with TRBJ2-7; 9 bases fit TRBD2. From germline, CDR1 is LGHDT and CDR2 YNNKEL (reference sequence). The CDR3 is 15 residues long. The CDR3 nucleotides are TGTGCCAGCAGTCAAGGGACTAGCTCCACGTACGAGCAGTACTTC. This translates into CASSQGTSSTYEQYF.

This chain links TRBV19 with TRBJ2-2; tentatively, D is TRBD2 (7 bases). CDR1 is LNHDA, CDR2 SQIVND, per germline (reference sequence). The CDR3 has 15 residues. V gave up 3 bases and J gave up 6 bases, with 14 bases separating them. The CDR3 here is CASSIGGRVPGELFF. The CDR3 DNA reads TGTGCCAGTAGTATCGGGGGGCGGGTCCCCGGGGAGCTGTTTTTT. The entire variable domain, with the rest obtained from reference TRBV19 and TRBJ2-2, is as follows: DGGITQSPKYLFRKEGQNVTLSCEQNLNHDAMYWYRQDPGQGLRLIYYSQIVNDFQKGDIAEGYSVSREKKESFPLTVTSAQKNPTAFYLCASSIGGRVPGELFFGEGSRLTVL.

This chain uses TRBV30 with TRBJ1-4, with 7 bases that match TRBD1. Germline CDR1 and CDR2: GTSNPN and SVGIG (reference sequence). The CDR3 length is 14 residues. After removal of 6 bases from V and 5 bases from J, the junction contained 9 bases not matched to a gene. The CDR3 region has the DNA TGTGCCTGTCTAACGACAGGGTCGAATGAAAAACTGTTTTTT. It translates to CACLTTGSNEKLFF.

V usage is TRBV27 and J usage is TRBJ1-5; unclear D gene. Germline V gives CDR1 MNHEY, CDR2 SMNVEV (reference sequence). This CDR3 has 13 residues. The V gene lost 2 bases and the J gene lost 6 bases, with 8 bases spanning the gap. The CDR3 spells CASSLGRGQPQHF. In DNA, the CDR3 is TGTGCCAGCAGTTTAGGGCGGGGTCAGCCCCAGCATTTT.

Remarks on this clone: One junction end does not reproduce the germline sequence, and a read error may be involved. The chain recombines TRBV11-3 with TRBJ2-3, with 10 bases identical to TRBD2. Germline CDR1 and CDR2: SGHNT and YENEEA. The CDR3 length is 18 residues. The CDR3 loop is CASSLDSGGIRNTDTQYF. The CDR3 nucleotides are TGTGCCAGCAGTTTAGATAGCGGGGGGATCCGAAACACAGATACGCAGTATTTT.

V and J are TRBV24-1 and TRBJ2-3, with 10 bases aligning to TRBD1. The CDR3 loop spans 15 amino acids. Germline-derived CDR1 and CDR2 are KGHDR and SFDVKD. The junction had 1 base not matched to a gene; V was cut back by 2 bases and J by 3 bases. The CDR3 protein is CATSDSDRGTDTQYF. CDR3 bases: TGTGCCACCAGTGATTCGGACAGGGGGACAGATACGCAGTATTTT.

This clone was recorded only once. This chain joins TRBV24-1 and TRBJ1-5; TRBD1 might be the D (6 bases). Trimming shortened V by 4 bases and J by 5 bases, and 11 bases separated the two germline ends. In germline, CDR1 is KGHDR, CDR2 SFDVKD. This CDR3 region has 14 residues. The CDR3 loop is CATSEQDSYQPQHF. In DNA form, the CDR3 reads TGTGCCACCAGTGAGCAGGACAGTTATCAGCCCCAGCATTTT.

The chain uses TRBV2 and TRBJ1-5; D unresolved. The CDR3 covers 13 residues. Trimming pared 1 base from V and 9 bases from J, leaving 10 bases between. Germline loops: CDR1 SNHLY, CDR2 FYNNEI. The CDR3 DNA reads as TGTGCCAGCAGTGAAGAGGTTAGAGGGCCCCAGCATTTT. It codes for CASSEEVRGPQHF.

The V call is TRBV29-1, the J call TRBJ1-2; 8 positions match TRBD1. The CDR3 totals 13 residues. Germline V CDR1 and CDR2: SQVTM, ANQGSEA. The ends lost 8 bases at V and 6 bases at J; junction bases unmatched: 11. The CDR3 DNA reads TGCAGCATCGAAGAGAGACAGGGGAATGGCTACACCTTC. Protein: CSIEERQGNGYTF.

This rearrangement joins TRBV5-5 to TRBJ1-2, with TRBD1 as a possible D gene (6 bases). Germline V gene data show CDR1 as SGHKS and CDR2 as YYEKEE (reference sequence). Trimming removed 4 bases at V and 4 bases at J, with 17 bases between. CDR3 length: 15 amino acids. For the CDR3, the DNA is TGTGCCAGCAGCGCCCGGACAGAAGGGGCCTATGGCTACACCTTC. Its protein product is CASSARTEGAYGYTF.

V is TRBV6-4 and J is TRBJ2-1; 9 nucleotides match TRBD2. The junction had 6 bases not matched to a gene; V was cut back by 2 bases and J by 4 bases. Germline values: CDR1 MRHNA, CDR2 SNTAGT. The CDR3 totals 16 residues. The CDR3 bases are TGTGCCAGCAGTGACCATAGCGGGGGCCCATACAATGAGCAGTTCTTC. Its translation: CASSDHSGGPYNEQFF.

V gene TRBV18 combines with J gene TRBJ1-3; D ambiguous. Trimming shortened V by 2 bases and J by 0 bases, and 8 bases separated the two germline ends. The CDR3 has 15 residues. Germline CDR1 is KGHSH and CDR2 is LQKENI. Here the CDR3 DNA reads TGTGCCAGCTCACCAGAGGTGCGCTCTGGAAACACCATATATTTT. The encoded protein is CASSPEVRSGNTIYF.

This sequence joins TRBV9 and TRBJ2-3; TRBD1 agrees at 8 bases. Trimming took 4 bases from V and 5 from J; bases not matched to a gene: 9. CDR1 SGDLS and CDR2 YYNGEE come from the germline V gene. This CDR3 region has 15 residues. For the CDR3, the DNA is TGTGCCAGCAGCATATTGCAGGGGGCAGGAGATACGCAGTATTTT. Its protein product is CASSILQGAGDTQYF.

This clone was seen a few times. The rearrangement joins TRBV7-9 to TRBJ2-5, with 7 positions matching TRBD2. After removal of 0 bases from V and 4 bases from J, the junction contained 2 bases not matched to a gene. The CDR3 consists of 14 residues. Per the germline V gene, CDR1 is SEHNR and CDR2 is FQNEAQ (reference sequence). The CDR3 loop reads CASSLAGGRETQYF. In nucleotides, the CDR3 is TGTGCCAGCAGCTTAGCGGGGGGGAGAGAGACCCAGTACTTC. The full variable domain, its missing parts supplied by reference TRBV7-9 and TRBJ2-5, is DTGVSQNPRHKITKRGQNVTFRCDPISEHNRLYWYRQTLGQGPEFLTYFQNEAQLEKSRLLSDRFSAERPKGSFSTLEIQRTEQGDSAMYLCASSLAGGRETQYFGPGTRLLVL.

The chain links TRBV5-4 to TRBJ2-7, with D tentatively TRBD1 (6 bases). V lost 6 bases to trimming and J lost 2 bases, with 12 bases between them. The CDR3 spans 13 residues. CDR1 and CDR2 (germline): SGHNT, YYREEE (reference sequence). CDR3 amino acids: CASTMTGTYEQYF. Written as DNA, the CDR3 is TGTGCCAGCACCATGACAGGTACCTACGAGCAGTACTTC.

This chain uses TRBV4-1 with TRBJ1-2; no definite D call. V lost 2 bases, J lost 2 bases, and 18 bases lay in between. CDR1 and CDR2 (germline): MGHRA, YSYEKL. The CDR3 length is 17 residues. CDR3 residues: CASSQLVLSGGNYGYTF. The DNA for the CDR3 is TGCGCCAGCAGCCAACTAGTGCTATCGGGAGGGAACTATGGCTACACCTTC.

This chain connects TRBV6-2 or TRBV6-3 to TRBJ2-3, with 7 bases identical to TRBD1. CDR3 size: 20 residues. V was clipped by 5 bases and J by 5 bases; unmatched bases: 25. Germline V gene data show CDR1 as MNHEY and CDR2 as SVGEGT. This CDR3 reads CASSLHYVRQGEGLRDTQYF. CDR3 DNA: TGTGCCAGCAGTCTCCACTACGTTAGACAGGGAGAAGGGTTGAGAGATACGCAGTATTTT.

This clone is a singleton in its sample. The chain links TRBV3-1 (or the pseudogene TRBV3-2) to TRBJ1-6; 7 bases are shared with TRBD1. The length of the CDR3 is 15 residues. J lost 6 bases, V lost 6 bases, and 8 bases had no gene match. The germline V gene encodes CDR1 LGHDT and CDR2 YNNKEL (reference sequence). CDR3 bases: TGTGCCAGCAGACCCAACCGGGACAGTAATTCACCCCTCCACTTT. Translating it yields CASRPNRDSNSPLHF.

This rearrangement joins TRBV28 to TRBJ1-2; D is unresolved. This CDR3 has 18 residues. Germline-derived CDR1 and CDR2 are MDHEN and SYDVKM. Trimming cost V 3 bases and J 4 bases, with 24 bases left between them. The CDR3 bases are TGTGCCAGCAGTTTGAGTTGGGCGTCGGCGACGGGGATCTATGGCTACACCTTC. This gives the protein CASSLSWASATGIYGYTF.

This sequence joins TRBV6-4 and TRBJ2-2; tentatively, D is TRBD1 (6 bases). V lost 6 bases to trimming and J lost 7 bases, with 15 bases between them. Germline-derived CDR1 and CDR2 are MRHNA and SNTAGT. The CDR3 is 14 residues long. CDR3 coding DNA: TGTGCCAGCAGGGACAGCCTAGCTGGCGGGGAGCTGTTTTTT. This codes for CASRDSLAGGELFF.

This clone was counted between two and nine times. This sequence joins TRBV11-2 and TRBJ1-1, with D hard to call. Between the trimmed V and J ends, which lost 1 base and 3 bases, there was a span of 9 bases. This CDR3 spans 14 amino acids. Germline CDR1 is SGHAT and CDR2 is FQNNGV. The CDR3 DNA reads as TGTGCCAGCAGCTTAGGACACGTGGACACTGAAGCTTTCTTT. Protein sequence: CASSLGHVDTEAFF.

This clone showed up just once. The chain couples TRBV27 to TRBJ1-2; 12 bases align to TRBD1. CDR1 and CDR2 from the germline V gene are MNHEY and SMNVEV (reference sequence). J was trimmed by 8 bases and V by 5 bases; bases with no gene match: 9. CDR3 length equals 15 residues. CDR3 in amino acids: CASSPRDRGLAGYTF. Here the CDR3 DNA reads TGTGCCAGCAGTCCCAGGGACAGGGGGCTGGCGGGCTACACCTTC.

The rearrangement links TRBV30 to TRBJ1-4, with D perhaps TRBD1 (5 bases). V was trimmed by 4 bases and J by 6 bases, leaving 6 bases between them. CDR1 and CDR2 from the germline V gene are GTSNPN and SVGIG (reference sequence). The CDR3 consists of 11 residues. The CDR3 region has the DNA TGTGCCTGGAAACAGGATGAAAAACTGTTTTTT. Its translation is CAWKQDEKLFF.

The gene calls are TRBV24-1 and TRBJ2-5; tentative D call: TRBD1 (5 bases). Trimming removed 4 bases at V and 7 bases at J, with 18 bases between. The CDR3 spans 15 residues. Germline V gene lookup returns CDR1 KGHDR and CDR2 SFDVKD. The CDR3 region is CATSDPSQGRATQYF. The CDR3 nucleotides read TGTGCCACCAGTGACCCCTCCCAGGGTAGGGCGACCCAGTACTTC.